These T cell receptor beta chains were read from a single sample in a study of CD8 T cells in ankylosing spondylitis. TCRdb reprocessed the 5' RACE reads via MiXCR and lists one record per CDR3 protein. The sample yields about 27,000 distinct CDR3 sequences, roughly 7.3% seen once. The sequencing sample was made of blood. All receptors derive from a male donor with ankylosing spondylitis or in good health (not recorded which). CDR3s include the opening cysteine and the closing phenylalanine or tryptophan. The D gene is left open where the match is weak. Where a row states a size, it is once, few, many or the class of an expanded clone; other rows omit it.

v_call,clone_size,j_call,d_call,cdr3_aa,cdr3_nt
TRBV5-1,few,TRBJ1-1,.,CASTRNQAWTEAFF,TGCGCCAGCACTCGGAATCAGGCGTGGACTGAAGCTTTCTTT
TRBV25-1,.,TRBJ2-7,TRBD2,CASSERTSGSYEQYF,TGTGCCAGCAGTGAAAGGACTAGCGGCTCCTACGAGCAGTACTTC
TRBV14,few,TRBJ2-1,.,CASSLGYYNEQFF,TGTGCCAGCAGCCTGGGCTATTACAATGAGCAGTTCTTC
TRBV29-1,many,TRBJ2-1,TRBD2,CSVPTRGAGWSSYNEQFF,TGCAGCGTCCCAACGCGGGGGGCGGGGTGGAGCTCCTACAATGAGCAGTTCTTC
TRBV28,.,TRBJ2-6,TRBD2,CASSLGGGGANVLTF,TGTGCCAGCAGTTTAGGGGGGGGTGGGGCCAACGTCCTGACTTTC
TRBV29-1,.,TRBJ2-3,TRBD1,CSVEGGQGDSDTQYF,TGCAGCGTTGAGGGGGGACAGGGGGACTCAGATACGCAGTATTTT
TRBV5-1,medium-sized,TRBJ2-3,.,CASALDAWDTQYF,TGCGCCAGCGCCTTGGACGCGTGGGATACGCAGTATTTT
TRBV7-9,many,TRBJ2-1,TRBD1,CASSSRDRQGEQFF,TGTGCCAGCAGCTCCCGGGACAGACAAGGGGAGCAGTTCTTC
TRBV11-2,few,TRBJ1-1,.,CASSFGANTEAFF,TGTGCCAGCAGCTTCGGGGCGAACACTGAAGCTTTCTTT
TRBV7-3,many,TRBJ2-1,TRBD1,CASSLRQGINEQFF,TGTGCCAGCAGCCTGCGACAGGGAATCAATGAGCAGTTCTTC
TRBV5-1,few,TRBJ2-1,TRBD1,CASSFPQGNEQFF,TGCGCCAGCAGCTTCCCACAGGGGAATGAGCAGTTCTTC
TRBV20-1,many,TRBJ2-7,.,CSARGAGGYEQYF,TGCAGTGCTAGGGGGGCTGGTGGGTACGAGCAGTACTTC
TRBV28,few,TRBJ2-7,.,CASKAGRYEQYF,TGTGCCAGCAAGGCAGGGCGGTACGAGCAGTACTTC
TRBV29-1,few,TRBJ1-1,.,CSVHAGGTEAFF,TGCAGCGTTCATGCGGGGGGCACTGAAGCTTTCTTT
TRBV27,.,TRBJ1-1,.,CASSLGPGANTEAFF,TGTGCCAGCAGTTTAGGACCGGGAGCGAACACTGAAGCTTTCTTT
TRBV6-2/TRBV6-3,.,TRBJ2-3,.,CASSYSSSRGEHTDTQYF,TGTGCCAGCAGTTACTCGAGTTCAAGGGGGGAGCACACAGATACGCAGTATTTT
TRBV7-2,.,TRBJ2-1,TRBD2,CASSLAGASGSPYNEQFF,TGTGCCAGCAGCTTAGCAGGCGCTAGCGGGAGCCCCTACAATGAGCAGTTCTTC
TRBV30,medium-sized,TRBJ1-1,.,CAWGSTGTEAFF,TGTGCCTGGGGTTCGACAGGAACTGAAGCTTTCTTT
TRBV24-1,.,TRBJ2-3,.,CATRGDRDTDTQYF,TGTGCCACCAGGGGAGACCGGGACACAGATACGCAGTATTTT
TRBV28,few,TRBJ2-7,TRBD1,CASTGAYEQYF,TGTGCTAGCACAGGGGCGTACGAGCAGTACTTC
TRBV7-6,.,TRBJ2-3,TRBD2,CASSLASGVDTQYF,TGTGCCAGCAGCTTAGCTAGCGGGGTAGATACGCAGTATTTT
TRBV28,.,TRBJ2-1,TRBD2,CASSVSGSDSNEQFF,TGTGCCAGCAGTGTTAGCGGGAGTGATAGCAATGAGCAGTTCTTC
TRBV28,.,TRBJ2-3,.,CASSFRSTDTQYF,TGTGCCAGCAGTTTTCGGAGCACAGATACGCAGTATTTT
TRBV6-4,.,TRBJ2-2,.,CASKSTSGGPLGELFF,TGTGCCAGCAAAAGCACTTCTGGGGGGCCGCTCGGGGAGCTGTTTTTT
TRBV12-3/TRBV12-4,few,TRBJ2-2,TRBD2,CASSLRGGANTGELFF,TGTGCCAGCAGCTTGCGGGGGGGTGCGAACACCGGGGAGCTGTTTTTT
TRBV12-3/TRBV12-4,many,TRBJ2-2,.,CASSGIAGELFF,TGTGCCAGCAGTGGGATAGCCGGGGAGCTGTTTTTT
TRBV20-1,few,TRBJ1-1,.,CSARQPNTEAFF,TGCAGTGCTAGACAGCCGAACACTGAAGCTTTCTTT
TRBV12-3/TRBV12-4,.,TRBJ2-7,.,CASSSGFYEQYF,TGTGCCAGCAGTTCTGGCTTCTACGAGCAGTACTTC
TRBV5-5,.,TRBJ1-4,TRBD1,CASSSDRGLLATNEKLFF,TGTGCCAGCAGCAGCGACAGGGGACTCCTTGCAACTAATGAAAAACTGTTTTTT
TRBV28,.,TRBJ2-3,.,CASSFPGVGDTQYF,TGTGCCAGCAGTTTCCCAGGGGTTGGAGATACGCAGTATTTT
TRBV20-1,many,TRBJ2-1,TRBD2,CSASTRTSGNIYNEQFF,TGCAGTGCTTCAACACGGACTAGCGGGAACATCTACAATGAGCAGTTCTTC
TRBV5-1,many,TRBJ2-4,TRBD1,CASKAGGGLDIQYF,TGCGCCAGCAAAGCAGGGGGCGGGCTAGACATTCAGTACTTC
TRBV7-2,many,TRBJ2-3,TRBD2,CASSPRGRTSGGLTDTQYF,TGTGCCAGCAGCCCTCGGGGAAGGACTAGCGGGGGGTTAACAGATACGCAGTATTTT
TRBV28,many,TRBJ2-3,.,CASSLAASTDTQYF,TGTGCCAGCAGTTTGGCGGCTAGCACAGATACGCAGTATTTT
TRBV12-3/TRBV12-4,few,TRBJ2-2,TRBD1,CASSRGGQGATGELFF,TGTGCCAGCAGTCGCGGGGGACAGGGGGCCACCGGGGAGCTGTTTTTT